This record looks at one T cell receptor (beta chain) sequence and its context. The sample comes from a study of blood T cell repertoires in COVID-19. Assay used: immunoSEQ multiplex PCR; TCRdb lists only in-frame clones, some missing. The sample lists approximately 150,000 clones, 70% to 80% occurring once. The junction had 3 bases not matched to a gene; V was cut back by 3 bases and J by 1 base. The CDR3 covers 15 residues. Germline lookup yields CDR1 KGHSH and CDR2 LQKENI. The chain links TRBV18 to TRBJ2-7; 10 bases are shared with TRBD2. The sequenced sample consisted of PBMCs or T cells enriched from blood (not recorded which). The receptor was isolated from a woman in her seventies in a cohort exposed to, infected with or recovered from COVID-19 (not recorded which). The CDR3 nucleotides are TGTGCCAGCTCACCGCCGGGACTAGCGTCCTACGAGCAGTACTTC. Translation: CASSPPGLASYEQYF.